This T cell receptor beta chain was sequenced during a study of T cells in women clearing cervical HPV infection. General study points: CIN3+ cases had significantly higher TCR richness than controls; evenness did not differ.

To note about this clone: Its matching antigen is unknown. The DNA ends 3 residues before the CDR3 does, and the rest of the CDR3 is filled in from the germline J gene.

TCRdb's table, derived via immunoSEQ multiplex PCR, lists solely in-frame clones and lacks some. Its table records tens of thousands of clones. Trimming took 3 bases from V and 10 from J; bases not matched to a gene: 5. The CDR3 has 13 residues. CDR1 is DFQATT, CDR2 SNEGSKA, per germline (reference sequence). Sequenced: blood buffy coat. The receptor comes from a woman aged 18 to 75 with a cervical HPV16 infection that either progressed to CIN3+ or cleared (not recorded which). The chain recombines TRBV20-1 with TRBJ1-6; 8 nucleotides align to TRBD1. Incomplete CDR3 DNA: TGCAGTGCTAGGACAGGGGCGCGGTCACCC. Translated: CSARTGARSP. Given in full, the CDR3 is CSARTGARSPLHF.